This T cell receptor (beta chain) was sequenced during a study of CD8+ T cells in alopecia areata (dated by TCRdb to 2016 to 2018). Describing the broader study: Treated patients were enrolled in an open-label pilot trial of oral tofacitinib, 5 to 10 mg twice daily, for moderate-to-severe alopecia areata. Patients received tofacitinib for 6 to 18 months and were then followed off drug for 6 months to check for delayed response and recurrence. The study used high-throughput TCRbeta sequencing to examine T cell clonal expansion in alopecia areata, in both the C3H/HeJ mouse model and human patients. Scalp tissue and sorted CD4+ and CD8+ peripheral blood T cells from patchy and totalis/universalis alopecia areata patients and from healthy controls were covered by human TCRbeta sequencing. RNA was obtained with the PAXgene miRNA kit for fixed scalp, the miRNeasy kit for PBMCs, and the RNeasy kit for mouse skin. immunoSEQ multiplex PCR using 35 Vbeta forward primers and 13 Jbeta reverse primers was used to amplify TCRbeta CDR3 regions. Patients on tofacitinib were biopsied at baseline and after 4 and 24 weeks of treatment, and several of the patients also had a later scalp biopsy. Scalp clonality was compared across normal scalp (n=4), patchy alopecia areata scalp (n=8), and alopecia totalis/universalis scalp (n=8). In treated patients, disease severity was measured using the SALT score, which gives the percentage of scalp surface area affected. Summary of the overall study and its limitations: Tofacitinib significantly decreased scalp clonality and the number of expanded CD8+ clones among the top 100 scalp clones. Unlike mouse skin, where gammadelta T cells dominate, normal human skin contains resident alphabeta T cells that get sequenced too, which complicates analysis of the scalp TCR repertoire. Many expanded lesional clones persisted in scalp and blood during tofacitinib treatment, which may partly explain relapse after stopping treatment. Compared with normal scalp, lesional scalp, particularly in alopecia totalis/universalis, had higher clonality and more expanded CD8+ clones, which suggests antigenic drive. Because the treated cohort was small and had only one nonresponder, larger studies are needed to examine links between baseline CD8+ expansion and response. Shared TCR sequences between patients were less evident than in mice, which may be partly attributable to HLA diversity in the patient population.

A remark on this clone: Its antigen remains undetermined. One base away there is no much larger clone; base qualities are not given.

Compared with germline, V lacks 5 bases and J lacks 5 bases; bases without a gene match: 7. From the cysteine through the phenylalanine, the CDR3 covers 16 amino acids. The only DNA kept is the CDR3, 48 bases in frame from the first base. In the germline V gene (reference sequence), CDR1 corresponds to PRHDT and CDR2 to FYEKMQ. The time point label here, explained by the study, means: less than five weeks on oral tofacitinib. The intended sense of this specimen's treatment or condition label: oral pan-JAK inhibitor, 5-10 mg twice daily. Lesional scalp punch biopsies and peripheral blood were collected from alopecia areata patients. After PBMCs were isolated by density centrifugation and stained for CD3, CD4 and CD8, a FACSAria was used to sort CD4+ and CD8+ T cells. Receptor libraries were prepared by the immunoSEQ multiplex PCR assay. For TCR sequencing, RNA was extracted from every sample and reverse transcribed into cDNA to serve as template. SuperScript III was used to make first-strand cDNA, primed with a 2:1 mix of oligo-dT and random hexamers. Amplification bias was assessed with a synthetic immune receptor repertoire, and residual bias was removed computationally. The authors' pipeline ran thus. Raw reads were preprocessed to remove errors, and CDR3 was defined according to IMGT conventions as the region from the conserved cysteine to phenylalanine. Clonality was computed by normalizing Shannon entropy by log2 of the number of productive unique TCRs and subtracting the result from 1. Whether each scalp clone was CD4 or CD8 was inferred by checking scalp TCRbeta sequences against the CD4 and CD8 repertoires from sorted blood. In TCRdb, the immuneACCESS table is reduced to in-frame sequences with V and J assigned. These tables do not hold every clone; where another copy was compared, an unresolved V gene accounts for under half, and the others remain unexplained. That table is the source of V, J and clone size, and D and trimming were worked out from the DNA. A total of 140,000 to 150,000 clones appear in this sample, about 56% of them only once. More than 15% of the sample belongs to the ten largest clones.

The source was CD8+ T cells sorted from blood, collected at week 4, from a patient treated with tofacitinib. This sequence originates from a human donor with alopecia areata. The chain joins TRBV13 to TRBJ2-1, with TRBD2 identical over 12 junction bases. Here is the DNA: TGTGCCAGCAGCCCCCTACGACTAGCGGGGGACAATGAGCAGTTCTTC. It translates to CASSPLRLAGDNEQFF.